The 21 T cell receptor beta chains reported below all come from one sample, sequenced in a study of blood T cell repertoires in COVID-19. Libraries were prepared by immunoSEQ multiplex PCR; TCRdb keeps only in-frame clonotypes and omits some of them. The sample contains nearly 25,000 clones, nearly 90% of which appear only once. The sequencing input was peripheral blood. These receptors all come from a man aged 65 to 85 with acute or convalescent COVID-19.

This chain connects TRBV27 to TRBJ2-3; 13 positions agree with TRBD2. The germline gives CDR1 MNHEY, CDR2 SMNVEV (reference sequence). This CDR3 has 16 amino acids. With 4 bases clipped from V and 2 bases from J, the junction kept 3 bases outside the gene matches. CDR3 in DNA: TGTGCCAGCAGTTGGACTAGCGGGAGATCCACAGATACGCAGTATTTT. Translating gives CASSWTSGRSTDTQYF.

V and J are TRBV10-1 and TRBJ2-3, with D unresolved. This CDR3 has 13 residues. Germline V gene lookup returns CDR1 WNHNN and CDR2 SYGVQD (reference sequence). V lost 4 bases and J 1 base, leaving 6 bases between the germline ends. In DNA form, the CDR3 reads TGCGCCAGCAGTGCGGTCCGCACAGATACGCAGTATTTT. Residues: CASSAVRTDTQYF.

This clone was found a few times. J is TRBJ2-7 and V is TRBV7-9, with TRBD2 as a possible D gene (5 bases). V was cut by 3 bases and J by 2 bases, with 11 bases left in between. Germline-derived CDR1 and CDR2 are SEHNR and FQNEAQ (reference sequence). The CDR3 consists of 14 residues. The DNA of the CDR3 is TGTGCCAGCAGCTTTAGAGGGATCACCTACGAGCAGTACTTC. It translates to CASSFRGITYEQYF.

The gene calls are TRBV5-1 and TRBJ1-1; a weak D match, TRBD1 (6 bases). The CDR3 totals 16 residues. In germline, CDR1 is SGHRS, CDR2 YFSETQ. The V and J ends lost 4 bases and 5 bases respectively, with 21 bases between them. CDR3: CASSPSGVRVGTEAFF. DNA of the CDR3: TGCGCCAGCAGCCCCTCAGGGGTTCGGGTAGGAACTGAAGCTTTCTTT.

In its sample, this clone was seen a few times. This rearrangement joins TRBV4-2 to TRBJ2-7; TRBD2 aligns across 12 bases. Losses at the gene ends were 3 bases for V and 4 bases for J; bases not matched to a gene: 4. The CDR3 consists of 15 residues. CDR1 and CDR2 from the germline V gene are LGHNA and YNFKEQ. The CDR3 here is CASSQTSGSLYEQYF. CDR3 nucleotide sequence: TGTGCCAGCAGCCAGACTAGCGGGAGTCTTTACGAGCAGTACTTC.

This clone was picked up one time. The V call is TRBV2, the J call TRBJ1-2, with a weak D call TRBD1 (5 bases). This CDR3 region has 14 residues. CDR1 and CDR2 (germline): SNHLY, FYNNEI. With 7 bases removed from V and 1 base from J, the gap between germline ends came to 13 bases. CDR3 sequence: CASISTARNYGYTF. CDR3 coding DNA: TGTGCCAGCATTTCGACAGCTCGTAACTATGGCTACACCTTC.

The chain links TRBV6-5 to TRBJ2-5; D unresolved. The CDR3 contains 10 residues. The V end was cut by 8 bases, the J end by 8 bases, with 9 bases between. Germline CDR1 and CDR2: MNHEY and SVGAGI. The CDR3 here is CASARGTQYF. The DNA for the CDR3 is TGTGCCAGCGCCAGAGGAACCCAGTACTTC.

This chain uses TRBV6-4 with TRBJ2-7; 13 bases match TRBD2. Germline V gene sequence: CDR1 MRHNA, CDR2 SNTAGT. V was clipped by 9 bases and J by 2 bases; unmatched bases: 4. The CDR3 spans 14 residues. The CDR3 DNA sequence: TGTGCCAGTTGGACTAGCGGGGGACCCTACGAGCAGTACTTC. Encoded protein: CASWTSGGPYEQYF.

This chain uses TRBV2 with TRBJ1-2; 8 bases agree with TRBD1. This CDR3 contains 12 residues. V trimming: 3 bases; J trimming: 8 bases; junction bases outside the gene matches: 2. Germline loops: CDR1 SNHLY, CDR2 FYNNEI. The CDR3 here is CASSDRGQGYTF. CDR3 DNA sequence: TGTGCCAGCAGTGACAGGGGGCAAGGCTACACCTTC.

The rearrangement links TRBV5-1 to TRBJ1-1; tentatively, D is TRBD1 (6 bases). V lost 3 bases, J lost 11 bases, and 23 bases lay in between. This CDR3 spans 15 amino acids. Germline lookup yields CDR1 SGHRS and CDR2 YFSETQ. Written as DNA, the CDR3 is TGCGCCAGCAGCTACAAGCTTGACAGGCTCTCGGAGGCTTTCTTT. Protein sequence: CASSYKLDRLSEAFF.

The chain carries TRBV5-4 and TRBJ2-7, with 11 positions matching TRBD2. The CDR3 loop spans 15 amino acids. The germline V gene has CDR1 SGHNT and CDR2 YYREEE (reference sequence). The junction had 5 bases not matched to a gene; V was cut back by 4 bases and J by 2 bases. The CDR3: CASSHTLAGAYEQYF. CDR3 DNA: TGTGCCAGCAGCCATACACTAGCGGGAGCCTACGAGCAGTACTTC.

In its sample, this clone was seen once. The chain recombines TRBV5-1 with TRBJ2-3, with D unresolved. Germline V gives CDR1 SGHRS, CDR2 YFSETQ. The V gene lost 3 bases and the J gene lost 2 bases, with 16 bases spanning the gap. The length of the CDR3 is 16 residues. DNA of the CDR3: TGCGCCAGCAGCTCGTCGCAGCGTCAAACCACAGATACGCAGTATTTT. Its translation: CASSSSQRQTTDTQYF.

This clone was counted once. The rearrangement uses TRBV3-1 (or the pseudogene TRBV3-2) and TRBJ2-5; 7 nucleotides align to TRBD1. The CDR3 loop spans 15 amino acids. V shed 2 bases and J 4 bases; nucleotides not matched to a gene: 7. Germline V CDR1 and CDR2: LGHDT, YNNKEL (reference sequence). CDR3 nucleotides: TGTGCCAGCAGCCAAAGGGGGCTCCCTGGAGAGACCCAGTACTTC. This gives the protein CASSQRGLPGETQYF.

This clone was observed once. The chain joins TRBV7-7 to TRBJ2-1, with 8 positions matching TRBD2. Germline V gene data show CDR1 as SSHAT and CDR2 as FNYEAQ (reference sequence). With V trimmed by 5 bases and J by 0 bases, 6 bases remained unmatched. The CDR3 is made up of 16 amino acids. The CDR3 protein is CASSVSGASSYNEQFF. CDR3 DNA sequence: TGTGCCAGCAGCGTTAGCGGGGCTAGCTCCTACAATGAGCAGTTCTTC.

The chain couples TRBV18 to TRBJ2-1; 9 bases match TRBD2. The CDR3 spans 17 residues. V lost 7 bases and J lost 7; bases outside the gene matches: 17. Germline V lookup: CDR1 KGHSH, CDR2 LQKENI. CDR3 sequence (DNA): TGTGCCAGCTGGGACGAGCGCGGGAGGGCCTCTGGGAATGAGCAGTTCTTC. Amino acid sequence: CASWDERGRASGNEQFF.

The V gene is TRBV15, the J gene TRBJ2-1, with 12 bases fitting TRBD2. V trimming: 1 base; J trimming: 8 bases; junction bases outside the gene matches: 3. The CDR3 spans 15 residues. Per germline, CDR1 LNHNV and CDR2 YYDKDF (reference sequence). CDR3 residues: CATSRGLAGAYEQFF. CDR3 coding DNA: TGTGCCACCAGCAGAGGACTAGCGGGAGCGTATGAGCAGTTCTTC. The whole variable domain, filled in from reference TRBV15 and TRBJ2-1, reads DAMVIQNPRYQVTQFGKPVTLSCSQTLNHNVMYWYQQKSSQAPKLLFHYYDKDFNNEADTPDNFQSRRPNTSFCFLDIRSPGLGDTAMYLCATSRGLAGAYEQFFGPGTRLTVL.

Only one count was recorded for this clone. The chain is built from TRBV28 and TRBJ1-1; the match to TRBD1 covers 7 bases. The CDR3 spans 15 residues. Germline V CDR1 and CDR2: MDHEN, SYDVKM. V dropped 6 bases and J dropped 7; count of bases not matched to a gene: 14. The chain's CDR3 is CASSTSGQAPLEAFF. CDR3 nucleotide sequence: TGTGCCAGCAGCACAAGCGGACAGGCCCCTCTTGAAGCTTTCTTT.

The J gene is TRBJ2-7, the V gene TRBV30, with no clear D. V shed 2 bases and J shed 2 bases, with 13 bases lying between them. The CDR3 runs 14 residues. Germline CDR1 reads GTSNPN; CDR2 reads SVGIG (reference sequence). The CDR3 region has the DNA TGTGCCTGGAGTAATGGTATCGGTGCCTACGAGCAGTACTTC. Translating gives CAWSNGIGAYEQYF.

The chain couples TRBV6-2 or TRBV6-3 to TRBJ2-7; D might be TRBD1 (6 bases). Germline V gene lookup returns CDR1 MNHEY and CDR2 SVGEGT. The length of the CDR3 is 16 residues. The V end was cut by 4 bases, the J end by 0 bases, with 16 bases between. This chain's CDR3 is CASSSWDIPLSYEQYF. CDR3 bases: TGTGCCAGCAGTTCCTGGGACATCCCTCTCTCCTACGAGCAGTACTTC.

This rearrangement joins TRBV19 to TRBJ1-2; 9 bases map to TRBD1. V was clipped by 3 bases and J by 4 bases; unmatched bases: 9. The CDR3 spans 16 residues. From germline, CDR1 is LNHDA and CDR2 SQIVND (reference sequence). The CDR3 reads CASSMGLTGGGYGYTF. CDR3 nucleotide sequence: TGTGCCAGTAGTATGGGCCTTACAGGGGGCGGCTATGGCTACACCTTC.

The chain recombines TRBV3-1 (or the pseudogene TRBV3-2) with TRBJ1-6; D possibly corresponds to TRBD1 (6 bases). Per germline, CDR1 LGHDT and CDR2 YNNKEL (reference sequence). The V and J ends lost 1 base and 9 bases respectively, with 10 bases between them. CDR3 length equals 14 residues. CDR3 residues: CASSQGGRGSPLHF. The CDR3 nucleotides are TGTGCCAGCAGCCAAGGGGGCAGGGGTTCACCCCTCCACTTT.